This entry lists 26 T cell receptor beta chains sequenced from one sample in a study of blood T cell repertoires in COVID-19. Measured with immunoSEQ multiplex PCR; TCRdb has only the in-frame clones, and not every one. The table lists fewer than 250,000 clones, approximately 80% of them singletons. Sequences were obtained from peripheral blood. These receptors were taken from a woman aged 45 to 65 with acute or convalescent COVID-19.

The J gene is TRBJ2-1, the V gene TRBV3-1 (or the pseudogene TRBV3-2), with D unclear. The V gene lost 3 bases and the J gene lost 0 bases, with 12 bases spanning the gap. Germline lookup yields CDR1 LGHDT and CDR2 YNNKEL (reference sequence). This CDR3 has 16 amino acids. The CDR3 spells CASSHSRSSSYNEQFF. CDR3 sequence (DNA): TGTGCCAGCAGCCACTCGAGGAGTAGCTCCTACAATGAGCAGTTCTTC.

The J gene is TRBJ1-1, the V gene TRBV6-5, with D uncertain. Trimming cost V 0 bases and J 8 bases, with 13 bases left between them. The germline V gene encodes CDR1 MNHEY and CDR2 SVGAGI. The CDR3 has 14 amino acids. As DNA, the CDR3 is TGTGCCAGCAGTTACTCGAAATCCGGCAGGGAAGCTTTCTTT. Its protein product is CASSYSKSGREAFF.

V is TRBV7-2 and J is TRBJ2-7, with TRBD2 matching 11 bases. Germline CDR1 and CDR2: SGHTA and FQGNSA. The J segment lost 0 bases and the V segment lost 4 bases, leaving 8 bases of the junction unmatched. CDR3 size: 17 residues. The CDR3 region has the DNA TGTGCCAGCAGCTCCCCCGGACTAGCGGGCCTCTCCTACGAGCAGTACTTC. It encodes CASSSPGLAGLSYEQYF.

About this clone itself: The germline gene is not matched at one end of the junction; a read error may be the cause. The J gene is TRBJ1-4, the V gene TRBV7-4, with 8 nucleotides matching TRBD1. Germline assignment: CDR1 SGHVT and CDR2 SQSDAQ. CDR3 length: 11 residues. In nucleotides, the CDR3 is TGTGCCAGCAGCTTCGGACAGGGTCGGCCCTTT. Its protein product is CASSFGQGRPF.

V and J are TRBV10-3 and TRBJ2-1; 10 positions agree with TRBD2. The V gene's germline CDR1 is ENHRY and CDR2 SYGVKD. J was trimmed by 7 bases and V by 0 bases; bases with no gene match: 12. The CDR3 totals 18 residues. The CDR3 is CAISESGRASGSRNEQFF. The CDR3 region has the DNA TGTGCCATCAGTGAGTCGGGTAGGGCTAGCGGGAGCCGAAATGAGCAGTTCTTC.

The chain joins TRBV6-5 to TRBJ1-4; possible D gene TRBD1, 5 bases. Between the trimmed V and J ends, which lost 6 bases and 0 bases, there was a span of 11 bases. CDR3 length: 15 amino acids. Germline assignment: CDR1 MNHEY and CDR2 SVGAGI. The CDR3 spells CASSRKGSTNEKLFF. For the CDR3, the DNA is TGTGCCAGCAGCCGGAAGGGGTCAACTAATGAAAAACTGTTTTTT.

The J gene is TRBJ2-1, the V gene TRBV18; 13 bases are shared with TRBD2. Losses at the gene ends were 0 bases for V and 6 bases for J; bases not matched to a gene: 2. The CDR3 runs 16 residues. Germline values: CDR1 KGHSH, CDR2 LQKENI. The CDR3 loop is CASSPPGLAGSNEQFF. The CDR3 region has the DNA TGTGCCAGCTCACCACCGGGACTAGCGGGATCCAATGAGCAGTTCTTC.

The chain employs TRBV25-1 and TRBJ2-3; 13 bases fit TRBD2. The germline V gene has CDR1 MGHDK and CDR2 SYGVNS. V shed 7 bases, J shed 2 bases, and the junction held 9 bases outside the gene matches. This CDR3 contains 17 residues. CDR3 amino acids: CASTRTSGGPLTDTQYF. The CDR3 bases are TGTGCCAGCACCAGGACTAGCGGGGGCCCGCTCACAGATACGCAGTATTTT.

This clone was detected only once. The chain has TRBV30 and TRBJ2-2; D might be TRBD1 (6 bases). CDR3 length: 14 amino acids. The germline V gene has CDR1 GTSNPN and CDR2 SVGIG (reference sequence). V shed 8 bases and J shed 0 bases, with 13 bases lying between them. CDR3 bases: TGTGCCACAAAGAGGACAGCGAACACCGGGGAGCTGTTTTTT. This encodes CATKRTANTGELFF.

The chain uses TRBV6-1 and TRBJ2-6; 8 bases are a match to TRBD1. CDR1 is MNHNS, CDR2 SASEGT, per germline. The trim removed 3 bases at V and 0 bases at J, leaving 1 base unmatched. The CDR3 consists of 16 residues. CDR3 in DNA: TGTGCCAGCAGTGAGGGGACAGGCTCTGGGGCCAACGTCCTGACTTTC. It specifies CASSEGTGSGANVLTF.

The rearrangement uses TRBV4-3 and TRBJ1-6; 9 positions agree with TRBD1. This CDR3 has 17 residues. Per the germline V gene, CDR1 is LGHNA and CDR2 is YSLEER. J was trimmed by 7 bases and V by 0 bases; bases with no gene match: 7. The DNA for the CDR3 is TGCGCCAGCAGCCAAGACGGAGGAGGACAGGGGAATTCACCCCTCCACTTT. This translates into CASSQDGGGQGNSPLHF.

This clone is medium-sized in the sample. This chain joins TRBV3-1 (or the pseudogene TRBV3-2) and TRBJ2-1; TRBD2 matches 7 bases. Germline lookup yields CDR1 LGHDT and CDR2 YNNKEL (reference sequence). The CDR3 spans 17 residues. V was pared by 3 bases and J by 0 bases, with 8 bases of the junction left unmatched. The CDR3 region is CASSHSTSVSSYNEQFF. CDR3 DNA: TGTGCCAGCAGCCACAGCACTAGCGTGAGCTCCTACAATGAGCAGTTCTTC.

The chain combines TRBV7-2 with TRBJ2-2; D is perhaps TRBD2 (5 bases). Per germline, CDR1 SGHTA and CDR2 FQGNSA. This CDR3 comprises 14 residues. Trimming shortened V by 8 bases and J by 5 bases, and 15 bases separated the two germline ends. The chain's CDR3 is CASLGSGRTGELFF. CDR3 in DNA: TGTGCCAGCTTAGGGAGCGGCCGGACCGGGGAGCTGTTTTTT.

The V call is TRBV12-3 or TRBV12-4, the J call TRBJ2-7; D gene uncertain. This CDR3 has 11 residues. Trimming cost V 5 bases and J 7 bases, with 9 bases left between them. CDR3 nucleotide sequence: TGTGCCAGCAGTCTCTACGGGGAGCAGTACTTC. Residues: CASSLYGEQYF.

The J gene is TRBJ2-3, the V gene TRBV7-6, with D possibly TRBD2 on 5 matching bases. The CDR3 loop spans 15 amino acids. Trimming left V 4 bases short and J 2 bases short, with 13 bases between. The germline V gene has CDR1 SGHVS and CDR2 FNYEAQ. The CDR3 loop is CASSSTSAVTDTQYF. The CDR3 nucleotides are TGTGCCAGCAGCTCTACTAGTGCGGTCACAGATACGCAGTATTTT.

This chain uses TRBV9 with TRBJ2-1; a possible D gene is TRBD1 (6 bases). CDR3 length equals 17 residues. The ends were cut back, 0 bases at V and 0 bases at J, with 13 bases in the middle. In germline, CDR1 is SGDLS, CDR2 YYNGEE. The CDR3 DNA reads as TGTGCCAGCAGCGTAGGAGGGGGTCTGAGCTCCTACAATGAGCAGTTCTTC. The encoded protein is CASSVGGGLSSYNEQFF.

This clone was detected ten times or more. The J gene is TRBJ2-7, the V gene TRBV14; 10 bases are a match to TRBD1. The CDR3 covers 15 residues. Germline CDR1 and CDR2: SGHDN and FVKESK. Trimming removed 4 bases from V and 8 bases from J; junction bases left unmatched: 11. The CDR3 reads CASSLPGTGVTKQYF. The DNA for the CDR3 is TGTGCCAGCAGCCTCCCCGGGACAGGGGTTACAAAGCAGTACTTC.

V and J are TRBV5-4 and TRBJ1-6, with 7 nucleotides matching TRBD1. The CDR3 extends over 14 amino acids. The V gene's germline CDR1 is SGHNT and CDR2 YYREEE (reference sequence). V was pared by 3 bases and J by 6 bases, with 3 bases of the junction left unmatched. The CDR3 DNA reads TGTGCCAGCAGCTCCAGGGACAGTAATTCACCCCTCCACTTT. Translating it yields CASSSRDSNSPLHF. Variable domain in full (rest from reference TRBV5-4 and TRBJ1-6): ETGVTQSPTHLIKTRGQQVTLRCSSQSGHNTVSWYQQALGQGPQFIFQYYREEENGRGNFPPRFSGLQFPNYSSELNVNALELDDSALYLCASSSRDSNSPLHFGNGTRLTVT.

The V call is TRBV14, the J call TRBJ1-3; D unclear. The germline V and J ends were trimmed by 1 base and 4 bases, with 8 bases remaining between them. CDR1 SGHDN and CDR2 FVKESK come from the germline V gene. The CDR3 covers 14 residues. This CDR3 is CASSQVTAGNTIYF. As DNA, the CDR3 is TGTGCCAGCAGCCAAGTTACCGCGGGAAACACCATATATTTT.

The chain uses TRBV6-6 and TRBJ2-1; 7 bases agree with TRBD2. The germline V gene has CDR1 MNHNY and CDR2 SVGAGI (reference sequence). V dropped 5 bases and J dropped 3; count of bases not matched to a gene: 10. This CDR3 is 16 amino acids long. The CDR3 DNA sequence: TGTGCCAGCAGTCCGATGACTAGCCTGTTCTACAATGAGCAGTTCTTC. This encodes CASSPMTSLFYNEQFF.

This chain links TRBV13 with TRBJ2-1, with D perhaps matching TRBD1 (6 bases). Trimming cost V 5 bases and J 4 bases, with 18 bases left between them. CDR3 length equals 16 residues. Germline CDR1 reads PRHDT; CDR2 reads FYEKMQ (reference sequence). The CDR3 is CASSLYSGADYNEQFF. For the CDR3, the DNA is TGTGCCAGCAGCCTATATTCAGGGGCCGATTACAATGAGCAGTTCTTC.

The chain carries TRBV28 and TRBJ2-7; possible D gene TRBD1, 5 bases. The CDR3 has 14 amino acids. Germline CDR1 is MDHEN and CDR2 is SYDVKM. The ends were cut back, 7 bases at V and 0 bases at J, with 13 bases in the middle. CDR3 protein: CASTETDNSYEQYF. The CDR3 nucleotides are TGTGCCAGCACCGAGACGGACAACTCCTACGAGCAGTACTTC.

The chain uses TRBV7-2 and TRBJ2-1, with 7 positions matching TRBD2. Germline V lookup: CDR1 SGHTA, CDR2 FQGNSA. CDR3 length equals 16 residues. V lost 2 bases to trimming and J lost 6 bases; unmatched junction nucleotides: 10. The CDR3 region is CASSLLGRASVNEQFF. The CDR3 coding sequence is TGTGCCAGCAGCTTACTAGGGAGGGCCTCGGTCAATGAGCAGTTCTTC. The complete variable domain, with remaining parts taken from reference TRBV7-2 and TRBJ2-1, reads GAGVSQSPSNKVTEKGKDVELRCDPISGHTALYWYRQSLGQGLEFLIYFQGNSAPDKSGLPSDRFSAERTGGSVSTLTIQRTQQEDSAVYLCASSLLGRASVNEQFFGPGTRLTVL.

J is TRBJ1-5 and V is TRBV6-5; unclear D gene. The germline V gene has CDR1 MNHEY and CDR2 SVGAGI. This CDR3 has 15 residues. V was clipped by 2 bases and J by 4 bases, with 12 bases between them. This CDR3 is CASSYMAGVNQPQHF. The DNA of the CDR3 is TGTGCCAGCAGTTACATGGCAGGCGTGAATCAGCCCCAGCATTTT.

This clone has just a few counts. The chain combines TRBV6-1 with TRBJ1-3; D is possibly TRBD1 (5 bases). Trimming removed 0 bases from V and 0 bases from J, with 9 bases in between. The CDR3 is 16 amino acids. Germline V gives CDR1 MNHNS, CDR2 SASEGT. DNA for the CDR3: TGTGCCAGCAGTGAAGCCACAGGCCTCTCTGGAAACACCATATATTTT. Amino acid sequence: CASSEATGLSGNTIYF.

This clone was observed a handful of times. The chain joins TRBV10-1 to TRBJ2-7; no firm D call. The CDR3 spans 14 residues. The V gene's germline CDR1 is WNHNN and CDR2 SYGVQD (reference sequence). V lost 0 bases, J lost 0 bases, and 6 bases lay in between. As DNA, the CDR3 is TGCGCCAGCAGTGAGTCGAGAGGCTCCTACGAGCAGTACTTC. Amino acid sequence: CASSESRGSYEQYF.